The 25 T cell receptor beta chains reported below all come from one sample, sequenced in a study of blood T cell repertoires in COVID-19. Clones were sequenced by immunoSEQ multiplex PCR, and TCRdb holds only the in-frame ones, with some missing. The sample has about 46,000 clones, over 75% seen once. The sequenced sample was peripheral blood. The receptors were sampled from a man aged 45 to 65 with acute or convalescent COVID-19.

The chain has TRBV3-1 (or the pseudogene TRBV3-2) and TRBJ2-4; D ambiguous. The germline gives CDR1 LGHDT, CDR2 YNNKEL (reference sequence). Trimming left V 6 bases short and J 3 bases short, with 9 bases between. The CDR3 is made up of 13 amino acids. The CDR3 DNA reads TGTGCCAGCAGTCCTACCGGCAAAAACATTCAGTACTTC. Its protein is CASSPTGKNIQYF.

V gene TRBV27 combines with J gene TRBJ2-6, with D unresolved. V was pared by 1 base and J by 0 bases, with 16 bases between. Germline assignment: CDR1 MNHEY and CDR2 SMNVEV (reference sequence). This CDR3 is 19 amino acids long. CDR3 loop: CASSLWSRQVSSGANVLTF. CDR3 nucleotides: TGTGCCAGCAGTTTATGGTCCCGGCAGGTCAGCTCTGGGGCCAACGTCCTGACTTTC.

This rearrangement joins TRBV6-6 to TRBJ1-2; D is unclear. From germline, CDR1 is MNHNY and CDR2 SVGAGI (reference sequence). Trimming removed 0 bases from V and 3 bases from J, with 5 bases in between. The CDR3 has 13 amino acids. Here the CDR3 DNA reads TGTGCCAGCAGTTACTCTACGGACTATGGCTACACCTTC. This gives the protein CASSYSTDYGYTF.

This sequence joins TRBV7-9 and TRBJ1-1; unclear D gene. In germline, CDR1 is SEHNR, CDR2 FQNEAQ (reference sequence). Trimming cost V 2 bases and J 1 base, with 5 bases left between them. The CDR3 extends over 13 amino acids. CDR3: CASSLSWNTEAFF. As DNA, the CDR3 is TGTGCCAGCAGCTTATCGTGGAACACTGAAGCTTTCTTT. The full variable domain, its missing parts supplied by reference TRBV7-9 and TRBJ1-1, is DTGVSQNPRHKITKRGQNVTFRCDPISEHNRLYWYRQTLGQGPEFLTYFQNEAQLEKSRLLSDRFSAERPKGSFSTLEIQRTEQGDSAMYLCASSLSWNTEAFFGQGTRLTVV.

The chain combines TRBV5-4 with TRBJ2-7, with 9 bases identical to TRBD2. The trim removed 4 bases at V and 6 bases at J, leaving 11 bases unmatched. The CDR3 is 15 residues long. Looked up from germline, CDR1 is SGHNT and CDR2 is YYREEE (reference sequence). This chain's CDR3 is CASSPRGGGAFEQYF. The DNA of the CDR3 is TGTGCCAGCAGCCCTCGGGGCGGGGGGGCCTTCGAGCAGTACTTC.

J is TRBJ2-7 and V is TRBV6-5, with a tentative D call TRBD1 (6 bases). Trimming stripped 7 bases from V and 1 base from J, with 11 bases between. Germline loops: CDR1 MNHEY, CDR2 SVGAGI. The CDR3 length is 13 residues. The CDR3 DNA reads TGTGCCAGCACATGGCAGGGGTCCTACGAGCAGTACTTC. This translates into CASTWQGSYEQYF.

This clone appeared a single time. The chain employs TRBV9 and TRBJ1-2; 8 positions agree with TRBD1. Trimming removed 0 bases from V and 8 bases from J; junction bases left unmatched: 9. CDR1 SGDLS and CDR2 YYNGEE come from the germline V gene. The CDR3 sequence is 15 residues long. In DNA, the CDR3 is TGTGCCAGCAGCGTAGCCCTGACAGGGGAAGGAGGCTACACCTTC. Protein: CASSVALTGEGGYTF.

The chain uses TRBV5-1 and TRBJ2-2, with 8 nucleotides matching TRBD1. This CDR3 region has 16 residues. V dropped 4 bases and J dropped 1; count of bases not matched to a gene: 6. CDR1 and CDR2 from the germline V gene are SGHRS and YFSETQ. CDR3 sequence (DNA): TGCGCCAGCAGCCTGTCCGGGACAGGGAACACCGGGGAGCTGTTTTTT. As protein: CASSLSGTGNTGELFF.

The rearrangement joins TRBV27 to TRBJ2-7; 13 positions match TRBD2. Germline values: CDR1 MNHEY, CDR2 SMNVEV (reference sequence). The trim removed 6 bases at V and 4 bases at J, leaving 0 bases unmatched. This CDR3 region has 13 residues. The CDR3, as DNA: TGTGCCAGCAGGGGACTAGCGGGATACGAGCAGTACTTC. It yields the protein CASRGLAGYEQYF.

CDR3 DNA: TGTGCCAGCAGTTTAAGGGGGGGCGGCTACACCTTC. This encodes CASSLRGGGYTF. The chain uses TRBV27 and TRBJ1-2; D is perhaps TRBD1 (6 bases). CDR1 and CDR2 (germline): MNHEY, SMNVEV (reference sequence). V was shortened by 2 bases and J by 8 bases, with 9 bases between the two germline ends. The CDR3 runs to 12 residues.

This clone was found a few times. V usage is TRBV6-5 and J usage is TRBJ1-1; D is ambiguous. Germline assignment: CDR1 MNHEY and CDR2 SVGAGI. The V and J ends lost 6 bases and 3 bases respectively, with 14 bases between them. CDR3 length: 14 amino acids. The CDR3 DNA reads TGTGCCAGCAGAGAGGTAAATCGGGACACTGAAGCTTTCTTT. This sequence encodes CASREVNRDTEAFF.

The chain employs TRBV11-3 and TRBJ1-5; no reliable D call. The CDR3 is 12 residues long. V was shortened by 1 base and J by 7 bases, with 5 bases between the two germline ends. CDR1 and CDR2 (germline): SGHNT, YENEEA. CDR3 amino acids: CASSLVRQPQHF. The CDR3 DNA is TGTGCCAGCAGCTTAGTGAGACAGCCCCAGCATTTT.

V gene TRBV19 combines with J gene TRBJ1-1, with unresolved D. The CDR3 totals 16 residues. Trimming left V 10 bases short and J 2 bases short, with 23 bases between. CDR1 is LNHDA and CDR2 is SQIVND in the germline V gene (reference sequence). Here the CDR3 DNA reads TGTGCCACCTCTATCCCCGCGTCGAGAGGTAACACTGAAGCTTTCTTT. Protein sequence: CATSIPASRGNTEAFF.

This clone was counted a single time. CDR3 DNA sequence: TGTGCCAGCAGCCCGGGTAGGAGGCCTTATGGCTACACCTTC. Its translation: CASSPGRRPYGYTF. The chain employs TRBV14 and TRBJ1-2; D not resolved. CDR3 length equals 14 residues. Trimming took 4 bases from V and 5 from J, leaving 14 bases between them. Germline CDR1 reads SGHDN; CDR2 reads FVKESK.

The J gene is TRBJ2-6, the V gene TRBV13; 8 positions agree with TRBD1. This CDR3 has 21 amino acids. Germline lookup yields CDR1 PRHDT and CDR2 FYEKMQ (reference sequence). Unmatched junction bases numbered 13, after V lost 0 bases and J lost 0 bases. CDR3 in amino acids: CASSLGPLQGAFSSGANVLTF. Here the CDR3 DNA reads TGTGCCAGCAGCTTAGGCCCCCTCCAGGGGGCGTTTTCCTCTGGGGCCAACGTCCTGACTTTC.

The chain is built from TRBV19 and TRBJ2-2; 13 bases match TRBD2. Per germline, CDR1 LNHDA and CDR2 SQIVND (reference sequence). V lost 9 bases to trimming and J lost 4 bases; unmatched junction nucleotides: 8. CDR3 size: 16 residues. The CDR3 region is CASDTRTSGGTGELFF. The CDR3 DNA follows: TGTGCCAGCGATACAAGGACTAGCGGGGGCACCGGGGAGCTGTTTTTT.

The chain uses TRBV2 and TRBJ2-2; TRBD2 matches 9 bases. V shed 8 bases and J 4 bases; nucleotides not matched to a gene: 8. CDR3 length equals 15 residues. Per the germline V gene, CDR1 is SNHLY and CDR2 is FYNNEI. This CDR3 is CASGGGRAATGELFF. For the CDR3, the DNA is TGTGCCAGCGGCGGCGGGAGGGCCGCCACCGGGGAGCTGTTTTTT.

CDR3 nucleotide sequence: TGTGCCAGCAGTTACGACAGAGCATACGAGCAGTACTTC. Protein: CASSYDRAYEQYF. The chain recombines TRBV6-5 with TRBJ2-7; tentatively, D is TRBD1 (5 bases). Germline-derived CDR1 and CDR2 are MNHEY and SVGAGI. This CDR3 has 13 residues. Trimming cost V 2 bases and J 4 bases, with 9 bases left between them.

The rearrangement uses TRBV11-1 and TRBJ1-2; the match to TRBD1 covers 8 bases. The CDR3 extends over 15 amino acids. The germline V gene encodes CDR1 SGHAT and CDR2 FQDESV (reference sequence). With V trimmed by 2 bases and J by 8 bases, 10 bases remained unmatched. CDR3 amino acids: CASSLRPGQGWGYTF. In DNA form, the CDR3 reads TGTGCCAGCAGCTTACGCCCTGGACAGGGATGGGGCTACACCTTC. Full variable domain (outside the CDR3, taken from reference TRBV11-1 and TRBJ1-2): EAEVAQSPRYKITEKSQAVAFWCDPISGHATLYWYRQILGQGPELLVQFQDESVVDDSQLPKDRFSAERLKGVDSTLKIQPAELGDSAMYLCASSLRPGQGWGYTFGSGTRLTVV.

The V call is TRBV6-6, the J call TRBJ1-5; 8 bases fit TRBD1. The CDR3 has 14 residues. With V trimmed by 4 bases and J by 5 bases, 4 bases remained unmatched. Germline values: CDR1 MNHNY, CDR2 SVGAGI (reference sequence). The CDR3 reads CASSSQGGDQPQHF. The CDR3 DNA sequence: TGTGCCAGCAGTTCACAGGGGGGGGATCAGCCCCAGCATTTT.

The CDR3 here is CASSPPGKSYEQYF. CDR3 nucleotides: TGTGCCAGCAGCCCCCCGGGAAAGTCCTACGAGCAGTACTTC. This chain uses TRBV3-1 (or the pseudogene TRBV3-2) with TRBJ2-7; TRBD2 is a possible D gene (5 bases). Germline V gene data show CDR1 as LGHDT and CDR2 as YNNKEL (reference sequence). V dropped 4 bases and J dropped 1 base, with 11 bases sitting between them. The CDR3 contains 14 residues.

J is TRBJ2-1 and V is TRBV19; TRBD1 might be the D (6 bases). The V gene lost 5 bases and the J gene lost 0 bases, with 14 bases spanning the gap. Germline loops: CDR1 LNHDA, CDR2 SQIVND (reference sequence). This CDR3 spans 16 amino acids. The CDR3 loop reads CASSGRTASSYNEQFF. The DNA of the CDR3 is TGTGCCAGTAGTGGACGGACAGCTAGCTCCTACAATGAGCAGTTCTTC.

This sequence joins TRBV7-9 and TRBJ1-6, with TRBD1 matching over 10 bases. CDR3 length: 15 amino acids. Per the germline V gene, CDR1 is SEHNR and CDR2 is FQNEAQ (reference sequence). The V and J ends lost 5 bases and 7 bases, in that order; junction bases with no gene match: 5. The CDR3 DNA reads as TGTGCCAGCAGCCCCCGGGACAGGGGCAATTCACCCCTCCACTTT. This encodes CASSPRDRGNSPLHF.

This chain links TRBV28 with TRBJ2-2; 8 nucleotides line up with TRBD1. The germline V gene has CDR1 MDHEN and CDR2 SYDVKM. The CDR3 extends over 13 amino acids. J was trimmed by 3 bases and V by 10 bases; bases with no gene match: 4. The CDR3: CAKKDRDTGELFF. CDR3 nucleotides: TGTGCCAAAAAGGACAGGGACACCGGGGAGCTGTTTTTT.

This clone has just a few counts. Other DNA sequences from this sample encode an identical CDR3 as well. This chain uses TRBV6-5 with TRBJ1-2; 10 nucleotides line up with TRBD1. After removal of 2 bases from V and 2 bases from J, the junction contained 5 bases not matched to a gene. The CDR3 has 16 residues. Germline V gene data show CDR1 as MNHEY and CDR2 as SVGAGI. The CDR3 nucleotides are TGTGCCAGCAGTTACATCAGGACAGGGGGAAACTATGGCTACACCTTC. Amino acid sequence: CASSYIRTGGNYGYTF.